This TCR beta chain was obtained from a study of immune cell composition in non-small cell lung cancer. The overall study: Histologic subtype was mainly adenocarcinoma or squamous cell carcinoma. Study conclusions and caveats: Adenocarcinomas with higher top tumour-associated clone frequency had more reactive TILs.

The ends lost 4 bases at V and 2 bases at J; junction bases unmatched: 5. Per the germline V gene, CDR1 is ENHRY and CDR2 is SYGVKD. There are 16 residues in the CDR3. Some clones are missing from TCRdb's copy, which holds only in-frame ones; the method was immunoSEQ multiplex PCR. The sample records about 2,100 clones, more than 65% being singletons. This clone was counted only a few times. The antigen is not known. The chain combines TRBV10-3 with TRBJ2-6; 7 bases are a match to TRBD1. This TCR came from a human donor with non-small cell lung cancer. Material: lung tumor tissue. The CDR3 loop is CAISAGGPAGANVLTF. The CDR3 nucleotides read TGTGCCATCAGTGCAGGGGGTCCGGCTGGGGCCAACGTCCTGACTTTC.